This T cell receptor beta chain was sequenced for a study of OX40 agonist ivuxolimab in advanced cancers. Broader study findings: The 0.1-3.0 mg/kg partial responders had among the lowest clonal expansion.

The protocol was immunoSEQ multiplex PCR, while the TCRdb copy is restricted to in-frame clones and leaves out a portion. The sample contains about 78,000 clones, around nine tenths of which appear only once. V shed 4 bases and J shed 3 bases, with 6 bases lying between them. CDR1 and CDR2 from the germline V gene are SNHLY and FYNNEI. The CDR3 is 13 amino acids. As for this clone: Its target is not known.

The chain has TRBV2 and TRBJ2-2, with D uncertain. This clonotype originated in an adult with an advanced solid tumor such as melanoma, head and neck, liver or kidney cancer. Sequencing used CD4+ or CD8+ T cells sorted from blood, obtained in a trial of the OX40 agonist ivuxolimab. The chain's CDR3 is CASSGTDTGELFF. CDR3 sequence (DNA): TGTGCCAGCAGTGGTACGGACACCGGGGAGCTGTTTTTT.